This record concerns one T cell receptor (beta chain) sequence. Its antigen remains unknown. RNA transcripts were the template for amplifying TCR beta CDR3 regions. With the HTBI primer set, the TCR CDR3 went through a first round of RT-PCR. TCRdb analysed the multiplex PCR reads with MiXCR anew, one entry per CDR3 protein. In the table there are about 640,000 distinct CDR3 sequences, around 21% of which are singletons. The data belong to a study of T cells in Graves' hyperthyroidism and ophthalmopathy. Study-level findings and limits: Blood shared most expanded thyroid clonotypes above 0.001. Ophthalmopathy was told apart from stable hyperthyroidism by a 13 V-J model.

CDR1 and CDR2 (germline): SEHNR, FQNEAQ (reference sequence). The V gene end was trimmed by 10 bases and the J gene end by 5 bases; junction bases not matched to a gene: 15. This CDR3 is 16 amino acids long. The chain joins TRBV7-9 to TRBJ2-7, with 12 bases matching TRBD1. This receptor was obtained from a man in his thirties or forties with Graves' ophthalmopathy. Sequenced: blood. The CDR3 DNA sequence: TGTGCCACCCCTGGGGACAGGGGGCTAGGGGCCAACGAGCAGTACTTC. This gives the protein CATPGDRGLGANEQYF. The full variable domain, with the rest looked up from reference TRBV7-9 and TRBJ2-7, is DTGVSQNPRHKITKRGQNVTFRCDPISEHNRLYWYRQTLGQGPEFLTYFQNEAQLEKSRLLSDRFSAERPKGSFSTLEIQRTEQGDSAMYLCATPGDRGLGANEQYFGPGTRLTVT.